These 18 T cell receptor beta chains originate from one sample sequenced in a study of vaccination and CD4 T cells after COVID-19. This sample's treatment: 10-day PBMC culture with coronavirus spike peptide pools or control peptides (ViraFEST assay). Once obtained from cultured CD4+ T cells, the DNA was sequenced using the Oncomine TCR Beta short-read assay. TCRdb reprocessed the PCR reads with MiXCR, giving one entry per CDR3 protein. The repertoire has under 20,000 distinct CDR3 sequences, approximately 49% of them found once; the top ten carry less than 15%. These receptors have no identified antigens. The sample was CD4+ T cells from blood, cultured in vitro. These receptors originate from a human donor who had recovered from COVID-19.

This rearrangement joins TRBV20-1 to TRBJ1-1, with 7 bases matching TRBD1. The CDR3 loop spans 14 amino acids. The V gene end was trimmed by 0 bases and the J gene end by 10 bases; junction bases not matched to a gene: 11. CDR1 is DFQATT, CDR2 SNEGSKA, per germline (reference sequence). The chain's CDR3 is CSARDTGKGGSAFF. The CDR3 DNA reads TGCAGTGCTAGAGATACGGGGAAAGGGGGCTCAGCTTTCTTT.

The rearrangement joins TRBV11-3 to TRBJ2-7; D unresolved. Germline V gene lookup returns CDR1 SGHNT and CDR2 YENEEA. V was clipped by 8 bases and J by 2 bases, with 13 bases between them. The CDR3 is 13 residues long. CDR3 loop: CASSKGKTYEQYF. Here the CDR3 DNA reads TGTGCCAGCTCCAAAGGGAAGACCTACGAGCAGTACTTC.

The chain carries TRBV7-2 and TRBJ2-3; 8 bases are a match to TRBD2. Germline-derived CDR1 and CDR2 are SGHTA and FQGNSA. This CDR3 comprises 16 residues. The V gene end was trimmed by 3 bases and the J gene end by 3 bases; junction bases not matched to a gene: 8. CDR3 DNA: TGTGCCAGCAGCTTGGTCGGGGGGGCCCAGACAGATACGCAGTATTTT. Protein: CASSLVGGAQTDTQYF.

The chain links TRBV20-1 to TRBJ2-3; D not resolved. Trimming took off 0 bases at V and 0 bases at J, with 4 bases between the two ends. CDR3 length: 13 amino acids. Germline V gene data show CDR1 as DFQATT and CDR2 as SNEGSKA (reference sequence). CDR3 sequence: CSARDRSTDTQYF. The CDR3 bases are TGCAGTGCTAGAGATCGGAGCACAGATACGCAGTATTTT.

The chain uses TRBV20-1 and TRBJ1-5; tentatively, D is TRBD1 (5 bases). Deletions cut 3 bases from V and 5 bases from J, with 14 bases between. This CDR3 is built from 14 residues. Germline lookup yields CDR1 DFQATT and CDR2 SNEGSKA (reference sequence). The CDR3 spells CSASVGGKDQPQHF. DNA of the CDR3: TGCAGTGCTAGCGTGGGGGGGAAGGATCAGCCCCAGCATTTT.

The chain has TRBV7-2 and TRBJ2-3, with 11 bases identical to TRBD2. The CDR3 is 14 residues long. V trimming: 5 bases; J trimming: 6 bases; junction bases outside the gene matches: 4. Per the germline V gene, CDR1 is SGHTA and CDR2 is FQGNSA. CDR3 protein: CASSRSGREDTQYF. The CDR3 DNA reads TGTGCCAGCAGCCGTAGCGGGAGGGAGGATACGCAGTATTTT. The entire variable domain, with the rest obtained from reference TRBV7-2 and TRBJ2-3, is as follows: GAGVSQSPSNKVTEKGKDVELRCDPISGHTALYWYRQSLGQGLEFLIYFQGNSAPDKSGLPSDRFSAERTGGSVSTLTIQRTQQEDSAVYLCASSRSGREDTQYFGPGTRLTVL.

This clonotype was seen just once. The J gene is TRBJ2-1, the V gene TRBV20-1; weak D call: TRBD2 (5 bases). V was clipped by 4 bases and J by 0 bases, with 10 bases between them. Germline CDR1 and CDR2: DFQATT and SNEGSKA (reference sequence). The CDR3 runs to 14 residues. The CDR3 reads CSATSRSSYNEQFF. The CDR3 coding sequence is TGCAGTGCTACTAGCAGGAGCTCCTACAATGAGCAGTTCTTC.

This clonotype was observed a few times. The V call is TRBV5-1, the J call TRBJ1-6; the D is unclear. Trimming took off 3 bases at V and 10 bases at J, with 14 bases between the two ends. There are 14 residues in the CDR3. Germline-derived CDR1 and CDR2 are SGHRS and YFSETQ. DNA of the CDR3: TGCGCCAGCAGCTATGCCGGGGAGAAATCACCCCTCCACTTT. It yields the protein CASSYAGEKSPLHF.

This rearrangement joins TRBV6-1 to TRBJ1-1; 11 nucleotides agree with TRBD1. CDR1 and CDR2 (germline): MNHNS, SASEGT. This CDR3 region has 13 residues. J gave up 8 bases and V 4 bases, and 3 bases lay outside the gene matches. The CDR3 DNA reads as TGTGCCAGCAGTGCCGGGACAGGGGGGGAAGCTTTCTTT. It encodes CASSAGTGGEAFF.

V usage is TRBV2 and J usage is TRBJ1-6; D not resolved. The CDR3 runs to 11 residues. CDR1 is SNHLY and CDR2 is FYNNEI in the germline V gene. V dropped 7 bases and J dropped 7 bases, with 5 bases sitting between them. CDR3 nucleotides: TGTGCCAGCAAAGCAAATTCACCCCTCCACTTT. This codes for CASKANSPLHF.

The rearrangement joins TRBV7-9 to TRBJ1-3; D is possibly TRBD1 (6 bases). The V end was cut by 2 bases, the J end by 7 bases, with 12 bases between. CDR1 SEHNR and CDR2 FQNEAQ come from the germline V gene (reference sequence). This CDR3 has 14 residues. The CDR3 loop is CASSLTLQGNTIYF. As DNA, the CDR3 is TGTGCCAGCAGCTTAACTCTGCAGGGGAACACCATATATTTT.

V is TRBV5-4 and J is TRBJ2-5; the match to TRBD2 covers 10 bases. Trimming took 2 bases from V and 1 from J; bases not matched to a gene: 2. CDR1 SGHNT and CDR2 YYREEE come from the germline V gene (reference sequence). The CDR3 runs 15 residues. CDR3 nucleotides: TGTGCCAGCAGCTTAGCGGGGGGGACCCAAGAGACCCAGTACTTC. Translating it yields CASSLAGGTQETQYF. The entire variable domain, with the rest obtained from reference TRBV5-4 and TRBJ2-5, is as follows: ETGVTQSPTHLIKTRGQQVTLRCSSQSGHNTVSWYQQALGQGPQFIFQYYREEENGRGNFPPRFSGLQFPNYSSELNVNALELDDSALYLCASSLAGGTQETQYFGPGTRLLVL.

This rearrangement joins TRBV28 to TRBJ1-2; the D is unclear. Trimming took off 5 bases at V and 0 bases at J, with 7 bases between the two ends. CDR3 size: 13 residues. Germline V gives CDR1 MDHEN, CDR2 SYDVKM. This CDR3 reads CASSLGPNYGYTF. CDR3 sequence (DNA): TGTGCCAGCAGTCTCGGACCTAACTATGGCTACACCTTC.

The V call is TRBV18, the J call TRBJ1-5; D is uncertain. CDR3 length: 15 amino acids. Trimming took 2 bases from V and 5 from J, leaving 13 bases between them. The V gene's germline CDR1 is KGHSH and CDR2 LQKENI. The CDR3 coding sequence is TGTGCCAGCTCACCAAAGGATGGTTCCGATCAGCCCCAGCATTTT. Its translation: CASSPKDGSDQPQHF.

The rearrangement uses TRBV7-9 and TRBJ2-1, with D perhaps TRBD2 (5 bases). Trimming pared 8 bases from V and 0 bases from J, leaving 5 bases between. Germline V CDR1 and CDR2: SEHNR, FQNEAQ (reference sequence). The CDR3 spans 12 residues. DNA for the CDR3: TGTGCCAGCGGGAGCTCCTACAATGAGCAGTTCTTC. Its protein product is CASGSSYNEQFF.

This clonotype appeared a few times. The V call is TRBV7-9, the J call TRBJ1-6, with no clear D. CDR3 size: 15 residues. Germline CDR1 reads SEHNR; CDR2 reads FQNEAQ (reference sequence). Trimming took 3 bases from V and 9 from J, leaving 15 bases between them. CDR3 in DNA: TGTGCCAGCAGCTTCGGTACTACGGGCGGTTCACCCCTCCACTTT. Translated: CASSFGTTGGSPLHF. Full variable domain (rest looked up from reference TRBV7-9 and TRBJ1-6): DTGVSQNPRHKITKRGQNVTFRCDPISEHNRLYWYRQTLGQGPEFLTYFQNEAQLEKSRLLSDRFSAERPKGSFSTLEIQRTEQGDSAMYLCASSFGTTGGSPLHFGNGTRLTVT.

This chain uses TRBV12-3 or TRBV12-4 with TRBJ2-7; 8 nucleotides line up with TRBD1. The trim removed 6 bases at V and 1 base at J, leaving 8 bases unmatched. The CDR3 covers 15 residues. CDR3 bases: TGTGCCAGCAGCCGACAGGGGCAGAGTTCCTACGAGCAGTACTTC. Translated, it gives CASSRQGQSSYEQYF.

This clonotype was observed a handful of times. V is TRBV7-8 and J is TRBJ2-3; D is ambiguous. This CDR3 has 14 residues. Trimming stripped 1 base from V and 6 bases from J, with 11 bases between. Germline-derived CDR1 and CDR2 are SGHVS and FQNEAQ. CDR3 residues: CASSLGTPGDTQYF. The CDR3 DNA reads TGTGCCAGCAGCTTAGGGACCCCCGGGGATACGCAGTATTTT. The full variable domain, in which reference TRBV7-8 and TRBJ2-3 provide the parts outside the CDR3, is GAGVSQSPRYKVAKRGQDVALRCDPISGHVSLFWYQQALGQGPEFLTYFQNEAQLDKSGLPSDRFFAERPEGSVSTLKIQRTQQEDSAVYLCASSLGTPGDTQYFGPGTRLTVL.